This entry lists 13 T cell receptor beta chains sequenced from one sample in a study of blood T cells in healthy people across ages. A second about 6 to 11 cycle PCR used barcoded and J-beta primers. MiXCR, applied by TCRdb to the 5' RACE reads, yields one record per CDR3 protein. The table includes about 1.1 million distinct CDR3 sequences, more than 30% detected once. Sequencing was done on a sample of blood. Receptors were obtained from a man aged 18-30 years in good health.

This chain connects TRBV20-1 to TRBJ1-5, with no clear D. This CDR3 is built from 15 residues. V lost 2 bases to trimming and J lost 0 bases, with 11 bases between them. Germline values: CDR1 DFQATT, CDR2 SNEGSKA (reference sequence). The DNA of the CDR3 is TGCAGTGCTAGAAGGGCAGCCCATAGCAATCAGCCCCAGCATTTT. This sequence encodes CSARRAAHSNQPQHF.

The chain couples TRBV7-8 to TRBJ2-3; D may be TRBD1 (6 bases). Deletions cut 6 bases from V and 1 base from J, with 11 bases between. Germline CDR1 SGHVS, CDR2 FQNEAQ. This CDR3 spans 14 amino acids. The CDR3 nucleotides are TGTGCCAGCAGTCGAAACAGGGGCACAGATACGCAGTATTTT. Translating it yields CASSRNRGTDTQYF.

The chain carries TRBV11-2 and TRBJ2-4; no clear D gene. CDR1 SGHAT and CDR2 FQNNGV come from the germline V gene. The CDR3 runs 13 residues. V lost 8 bases and J lost 3, with 11 bases in between. The CDR3 spells CASARPGKNIQYF. CDR3 coding DNA: TGTGCCAGCGCAAGGCCGGGCAAAAACATTCAGTACTTC.

About this clonotype: Just one base apart from a much larger clone, this may be a read error. The genes are TRBV12-3 or TRBV12-4 and TRBJ2-3; D ambiguous. This CDR3 comprises 12 residues. The CDR3 nucleotides read TGTGCCAACAGTTTGCCGCGGGATACGCAGTATTTT. Encoded protein: CANSLPRDTQYF.

This chain uses TRBV12-5 with TRBJ2-7, with 7 bases fitting TRBD2. Trimming cost V 7 bases and J 7 bases; bases outside gene matches: 16. The CDR3 extends over 15 amino acids. CDR1 and CDR2 from the germline V gene are LGHNT and FRNRAP. CDR3 DNA: TGTGCTAGTGCCTTTCGAAGGGACTACCAGAATGAGCAGTACTTC. It yields the protein CASAFRRDYQNEQYF. Looking up the rest from reference TRBV12-5 and TRBJ2-7 gives the full variable domain: DARVTQTPRHKVTEMGQEVTMRCQPILGHNTVFWYRQTMMQGLELLAYFRNRAPLDDSGMPKDRFSAEMPDATLATLKIQPSEPRDSAVYFCASAFRRDYQNEQYFGPGTRLTVT.

This clonotype came up a few times. The chain uses TRBV12-5 and TRBJ2-1; D not resolved. This CDR3 contains 13 residues. Trimming left V 8 bases short and J 3 bases short, with 11 bases between. In germline, CDR1 is LGHNT, CDR2 FRNRAP. The CDR3 nucleotides read TGTGCTAGTAGGCCAGGAGACTACAATGAGCAGTTCTTC. This encodes CASRPGDYNEQFF.

The chain is built from TRBV3-1 and TRBJ2-4; D uncertain. The CDR3 is made up of 19 amino acids. V shed 1 base and J shed 3 bases, with 22 bases lying between them. Per germline, CDR1 LGHDT and CDR2 YNNKEL (reference sequence). CDR3 coding DNA: TGTGCCAGCAGCCAAGGCCGACCTACCCGCGTGATGGGCAAAAACATTCAGTACTTC. Translating gives CASSQGRPTRVMGKNIQYF.

Written as DNA, the CDR3 is TGCAGCGTTGGGACAGGGAGGACCTACGAGCAGTACTTC. It yields the protein CSVGTGRTYEQYF. V gene TRBV29-1 combines with J gene TRBJ2-7; TRBD1 matches at 8 bases. The V gene's germline CDR1 is SQVTM and CDR2 ANQGSEA. Unmatched junction bases numbered 4, after V lost 4 bases and J lost 2 bases. This CDR3 has 13 residues.

V and J are TRBV2 and TRBJ1-1, with D possibly matching TRBD1 (5 bases). CDR3 length equals 16 residues. The germline gives CDR1 SNHLY, CDR2 FYNNEI. V dropped 2 bases and J dropped 1 base, with 14 bases sitting between them. CDR3 in amino acids: CASSELGRGANTEAFF. The CDR3 bases are TGTGCCAGCAGTGAATTAGGGAGGGGCGCGAACACTGAAGCTTTCTTT. Together with reference TRBV2 and TRBJ1-1, the CDR3 gives the full variable domain: EPEVTQTPSHQVTQMGQEVILRCVPISNHLYFYWYRQILGQKVEFLVSFYNNEISEKSEIFDDQFSVERPDGSNFTLKIRSTKLEDSAMYFCASSELGRGANTEAFFGQGTRLTVV.

The chain links TRBV20-1 to TRBJ2-2; D uncertain. Germline V gene lookup returns CDR1 DFQATT and CDR2 SNEGSKA (reference sequence). This CDR3 contains 15 residues. V was shortened by 2 bases and J by 0 bases, with 10 bases between the two germline ends. The CDR3, as DNA: TGCAGTGCTAGAAGGGCGCAGGCGAACACCGGGGAGCTGTTTTTT. Residues: CSARRAQANTGELFF.

This chain links TRBV28 with TRBJ1-4; D gene unclear. Germline V gives CDR1 MDHEN, CDR2 SYDVKM. The CDR3 spans 12 residues. V shed 3 bases and J shed 9 bases, with 8 bases lying between them. CDR3 amino acids: CASSFKEKKLFF. The CDR3 DNA is TGTGCCAGCAGTTTTAAGGAGAAAAAACTGTTTTTT.

This rearrangement joins TRBV7-9 to TRBJ2-3; 9 bases agree with TRBD1. Germline V CDR1 and CDR2: SEHNR, FQNEAQ (reference sequence). The CDR3 totals 17 residues. V trimming: 0 bases; J trimming: 12 bases; junction bases outside the gene matches: 16. Here the CDR3 DNA reads TGTGCCAGCAGCTTAGCGGCCGGGACAGGGTTCCCTCGACCTCAGTATTTT. Residues: CASSLAAGTGFPRPQYF.

Comments on this clonotype: A read error is possible here, since a much larger clone lies one base away. The V gene is TRBV7-9, the J gene TRBJ2-7; no reliable D call. The CDR3 length is 13 residues. CDR1 is SEHNR, CDR2 FQNEAQ, per germline (reference sequence). V was shortened by 2 bases and J by 8 bases, with 13 bases between the two germline ends. In nucleotides, the CDR3 is TGTGCCAGCAGCTTAACATTGGGGTACAAGCAGTACTTC. Translating gives CASSLTLGYKQYF.